Following are 19 T cell receptor beta chains from one sample sequenced in a study of CD8+ T cells in alopecia areata. In each case, RNA was isolated and then reverse transcribed into cDNA as the sequencing template. Here immunoSEQ multiplex PCR was the method, and the copy in TCRdb shows in-frame clones only, minus some. Here the sample spans more than 150,000 clones, roughly 46% being singletons. The treatment denotes: oral pan-JAK inhibitor, 5-10 mg twice daily. The sample consisted of CD8+ T cells sorted from blood, taken at approximately week 52, from a patient treated with tofacitinib. Receptors originate from a human donor with alopecia areata.

The chain employs TRBV2 and TRBJ2-4, with TRBD1 identical over 8 bases. The trim removed 3 bases at V and 14 bases at J, leaving 12 bases unmatched. CDR3 length: 14 amino acids. Germline values: CDR1 SNHLY, CDR2 FYNNEI. The CDR3 coding sequence is TGTGCCAGCAGTGAGGCCGCAACAGGGGGAGAGGAGTACTTC. Amino acid sequence: CASSEAATGGEEYF.

This chain connects TRBV9 to TRBJ2-5; the D is unclear. The ends were cut back, 4 bases at V and 4 bases at J, with 14 bases in the middle. CDR1 and CDR2 from the germline V gene are SGDLS and YYNGEE. This CDR3 is 14 amino acids long. The CDR3 DNA sequence: TGTGCCAGCAGCCCACTTGGCCACCCAGAGACCCAGTACTTC. Its translation: CASSPLGHPETQYF.

The chain recombines TRBV27 with TRBJ1-2; D is perhaps TRBD1 (6 bases). The CDR3 extends over 14 amino acids. CDR1 and CDR2 (germline): MNHEY, SMNVEV (reference sequence). The V end lost 1 base, the J end lost 3 bases, and 9 bases lay between the germline ends. CDR3 nucleotides: TGTGCCAGCAGTTTATTGCCAGGGGACTATGGCTACACCTTC. Translation gives CASSLLPGDYGYTF.

The chain uses TRBV18 and TRBJ2-5, with no clear D. CDR3 length: 16 residues. With 0 bases removed from V and 0 bases from J, the gap between germline ends came to 11 bases. Per germline, CDR1 KGHSH and CDR2 LQKENI. The CDR3 bases are TGTGCCAGCTCACCACCCGACGATTTGTACCAAGAGACCCAGTACTTC. It is translated as CASSPPDDLYQETQYF.

The chain links TRBV9 to TRBJ1-1, with D possibly matching TRBD1 (5 bases). The CDR3 runs to 13 residues. V lost 4 bases and J lost 8, with 15 bases in between. Looked up from germline, CDR1 is SGDLS and CDR2 is YYNGEE. This CDR3 reads CASSSQGAPEAFF. Here the CDR3 DNA reads TGTGCCAGCAGCTCTCAAGGGGCACCCGAAGCTTTCTTT.

This clone is a singleton in its sample. This sequence joins TRBV5-1 and TRBJ1-1; D gene ambiguous. The germline V gene has CDR1 SGHRS and CDR2 YFSETQ. This CDR3 region has 14 residues. The ends were cut back, 3 bases at V and 7 bases at J, with 16 bases in the middle. CDR3 bases: TGCGCCAGCAGCTCAGCAGCTAGAAACGATGAAGCTTTCTTT. Its translation: CASSSAARNDEAFF. The full variable domain, completed using reference TRBV5-1 and TRBJ1-1, is KAGVTQTPRYLIKTRGQQVTLSCSPISGHRSVSWYQQTPGQGLQFLFEYFSETQRNKGNFPGRFSGRQFSNSRSEMNVSTLELGDSALYLCASSSAARNDEAFFGQGTRLTVV.

The chain couples TRBV10-3 to TRBJ2-3; 13 bases are a match to TRBD2. This CDR3 has 14 amino acids. Germline V lookup: CDR1 ENHRY, CDR2 SYGVKD. Trimming at V came to 11 bases and at J to 1 base, leaving 3 bases not matched to a gene. The CDR3 protein is CAAGLAGGTDTQYF. CDR3 bases: TGTGCCGCCGGACTAGCGGGGGGCACAGATACGCAGTATTTT.

This clone was counted only a few times. The chain has TRBV15 and TRBJ2-7; TRBD1 matches 10 bases. CDR3 length: 14 residues. CDR1 and CDR2 (germline): LNHNV, YYDKDF (reference sequence). The J segment lost 3 bases and the V segment lost 3 bases, leaving 2 bases of the junction unmatched. The CDR3, as DNA: TGTGCCACCAGCAGCGGACAGGGGGACTACGAGCAGTACTTC. Residues: CATSSGQGDYEQYF.

The chain links TRBV6-5 to TRBJ2-5, with D perhaps being TRBD1 or TRBD2 (5 bases each). The length of the CDR3 is 14 residues. The V end lost 6 bases, the J end lost 2 bases, and 13 bases lay between the germline ends. Germline V gene lookup returns CDR1 MNHEY and CDR2 SVGAGI. The CDR3 sequence is CASRPGRTQETQYF. CDR3 coding DNA: TGTGCCAGCAGGCCGGGACGCACTCAAGAGACCCAGTACTTC.

The chain links TRBV7-9 to TRBJ2-7; TRBD2 aligns across 9 bases. Germline lookup yields CDR1 SEHNR and CDR2 FQNEAQ (reference sequence). The CDR3 totals 15 residues. V lost 4 bases and J lost 3; bases outside the gene matches: 7. The CDR3 sequence: CASSSRSGGIYEQYF. The CDR3 DNA reads TGTGCCAGCAGCTCTCGGAGCGGGGGGATCTACGAGCAGTACTTC. The full variable domain, rest sourced from reference TRBV7-9 and TRBJ2-7, is DTGVSQNPRHKITKRGQNVTFRCDPISEHNRLYWYRQTLGQGPEFLTYFQNEAQLEKSRLLSDRFSAERPKGSFSTLEIQRTEQGDSAMYLCASSSRSGGIYEQYFGPGTRLTVT.

V usage is TRBV5-1 and J usage is TRBJ1-2; D might be TRBD1 (5 bases). V dropped 2 bases and J dropped 2 bases, with 13 bases sitting between them. The germline CDR1 and CDR2 sequences are SGHRS and YFSETQ. This CDR3 is 15 amino acids long. The CDR3 nucleotides read TGCGCCAGCAGCTTCTTGGGGGACCCCAACTATGGCTACACCTTC. It yields the protein CASSFLGDPNYGYTF.

This clone was found a few times. The V and J genes are TRBV10-3 and TRBJ2-5, with 10 bases aligning to TRBD1. With 10 bases clipped from V and 3 bases from J, the junction kept 2 bases outside the gene matches. Germline V lookup: CDR1 ENHRY, CDR2 SYGVKD. This CDR3 spans 12 amino acids. The CDR3 DNA reads as TGTGCCAGTGGGACAGGGGAAGAGACCCAGTACTTC. This encodes CASGTGEETQYF.

This clone was seen more than once but under ten times. The chain employs TRBV5-1 and TRBJ2-4, with 7 bases matching TRBD1. The V segment lost 1 base and the J segment 4 bases; nucleotides outside the gene matches: 8. The germline V gene has CDR1 SGHRS and CDR2 YFSETQ. The CDR3 spans 16 residues. CDR3 nucleotides: TGCGCCAGCAGCTTGTCTAAAGGACAGGAGAAAAACATTCAGTACTTC. Amino acids: CASSLSKGQEKNIQYF.

This clone was observed a few times. The V and J genes are TRBV13 and TRBJ1-1; D is unresolved. This CDR3 is 11 amino acids long. V was shortened by 5 bases and J by 6 bases, with 7 bases between the two germline ends. From germline, CDR1 is PRHDT and CDR2 FYEKMQ (reference sequence). CDR3 nucleotide sequence: TGTGCCAGCAGCGCCGGGGCTGAAGCTTTCTTT. It specifies CASSAGAEAFF.

The V and J genes are TRBV4-2 and TRBJ2-7; D tentatively fits TRBD1 or TRBD2 (6 bases each). The CDR3 is 16 residues long. Trimming cost V 3 bases and J 0 bases, with 15 bases left between them. Germline V CDR1 and CDR2: LGHNA, YNFKEQ. CDR3 protein: CASSQGGTYSSYEQYF. CDR3 bases: TGTGCCAGCAGCCAGGGGGGCACCTATAGCTCCTACGAGCAGTACTTC.

This clone occurred a few times. This sequence joins TRBV29-1 and TRBJ2-7, with TRBD1 matching 9 bases. The CDR3 is made up of 12 amino acids. Per germline, CDR1 SQVTM and CDR2 ANQGSEA. V lost 7 bases and J lost 5; bases outside the gene matches: 6. The CDR3 DNA is TGCAGCGCCACAACAGGGGGCCACGAGCAGTACTTC. This gives the protein CSATTGGHEQYF.

J is TRBJ2-3 and V is TRBV4-2; no clear D. This CDR3 has 12 amino acids. Germline V gives CDR1 LGHNA, CDR2 YNFKEQ. The germline V and J ends were trimmed by 2 bases and 6 bases, with 6 bases remaining between them. CDR3 nucleotide sequence: TGTGCCAGCAGCCAAATGAGGGATACGCAGTATTTT. It codes for CASSQMRDTQYF.

The rearrangement uses TRBV29-1 and TRBJ1-6; D remains ambiguous. Germline lookup yields CDR1 SQVTM and CDR2 ANQGSEA. V was cut by 5 bases and J by 7 bases, with 18 bases left in between. The CDR3 runs 15 residues. The CDR3 DNA reads TGCAGCGTTAGCGAAGGGAACGGGTGGAATTCACCCCTCCACTTT. The encoded protein is CSVSEGNGWNSPLHF.

This clone was found a few times. V is TRBV27 and J is TRBJ2-1; tentatively, D is TRBD1 (5 bases). The CDR3 extends over 15 amino acids. V was clipped by 2 bases and J by 4 bases, with 12 bases between them. The germline V gene encodes CDR1 MNHEY and CDR2 SMNVEV (reference sequence). Here the CDR3 reads CASSLLSDSYNEQFF. DNA for the CDR3: TGTGCCAGCAGTTTACTATCCGACAGTTACAATGAGCAGTTCTTC.